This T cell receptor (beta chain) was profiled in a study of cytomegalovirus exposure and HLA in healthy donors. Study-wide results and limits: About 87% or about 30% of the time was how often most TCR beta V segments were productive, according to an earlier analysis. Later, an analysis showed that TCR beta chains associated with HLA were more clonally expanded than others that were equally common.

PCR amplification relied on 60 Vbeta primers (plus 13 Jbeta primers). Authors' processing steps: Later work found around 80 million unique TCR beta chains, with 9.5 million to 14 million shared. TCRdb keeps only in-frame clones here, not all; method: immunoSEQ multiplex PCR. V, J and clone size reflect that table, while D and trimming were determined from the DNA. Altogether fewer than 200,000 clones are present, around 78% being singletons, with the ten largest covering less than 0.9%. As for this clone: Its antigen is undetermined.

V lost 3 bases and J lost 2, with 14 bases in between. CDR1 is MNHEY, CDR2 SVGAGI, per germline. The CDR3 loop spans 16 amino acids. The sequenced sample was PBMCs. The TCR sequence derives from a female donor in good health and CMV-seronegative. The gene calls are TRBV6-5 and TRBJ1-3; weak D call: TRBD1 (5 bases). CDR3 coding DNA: TGTGCCAGCAGTTATGGAGGGACGGGGACTGGAAACACCATATATTTT. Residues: CASSYGGTGTGNTIYF.